This T cell receptor beta chain emerged from a study of blood T cell repertoires in COVID-19. Study at large: Researchers got acute and convalescent COVID-19 samples from the United States, Italy and Spain. From T cells, B-cell-depleted T cells, or PBMCs came the material, which was cDNA or gDNA.

This CDR3 has 15 amino acids. V lost 6 bases and J lost 0, with 11 bases in between. The germline V gene has CDR1 LNHDA and CDR2 SQIVND (reference sequence). As originally analysed: Cell counts per sample came from amplifying reference gene primers. Libraries were prepared by immunoSEQ multiplex PCR; TCRdb keeps only in-frame clonotypes and omits some of them. The V and J calls and clone size are taken from that table; D and trimming were inferred from the DNA. The sample has about 370,000 clones; roughly 89% are singletons. This clone appeared a few times. Source material: peripheral blood. The chain joins TRBV19 to TRBJ2-2; D is perhaps TRBD1 (6 bases). The TCR originated in a man younger than 30 with active or convalescent COVID-19. The CDR3 DNA reads TGTGCCAGTAGCCCGGGACACACGAACACCGGGGAGCTGTTTTTT. Amino acid sequence: CASSPGHTNTGELFF.